This passage covers 27 T cell receptor beta chains from one sample sequenced in a study of PD-1 blockade in mismatch repair-deficient tumors. TCRdb keeps only in-frame clones here, not all; method: immunoSEQ multiplex PCR. The sample has some 120,000 clones, around 87% seen once. Sequences were derived from peripheral blood, sampled 44 weeks after starting pembrolizumab. Receptor source: an adult with mismatch repair-deficient cancer.

The J gene is TRBJ2-3, the V gene TRBV11-3, with unresolved D. CDR1 is SGHNT and CDR2 is YENEEA in the germline V gene. This CDR3 has 15 residues. Trimming pared 1 base from V and 1 base from J, leaving 9 bases between. The CDR3 is CASSLGFPGTDTQYF. CDR3 sequence (DNA): TGTGCCAGCAGCTTAGGCTTCCCGGGCACAGATACGCAGTATTTT.

The DNA of the CDR3 is TGTGCCAGCAGCCCGAGACAGGGGGCGAACACCGGGGAGCTGTTTTTT. Protein: CASSPRQGANTGELFF. The chain carries TRBV11-3 and TRBJ2-2; TRBD1 matches at 9 bases. Germline CDR1 reads SGHNT; CDR2 reads YENEEA. Losses at the gene ends were 5 bases for V and 0 bases for J; bases not matched to a gene: 4. This CDR3 has 16 residues.

The chain joins TRBV6-1 to TRBJ1-1; perhaps TRBD1 as D (5 bases). Trimming cost V 1 base and J 0 bases, with 9 bases left between them. This CDR3 comprises 15 residues. The germline gives CDR1 MNHNS, CDR2 SASEGT. As DNA, the CDR3 is TGTGCCAGCAGTGAAGGGGACCTTATGAACACTGAAGCTTTCTTT. This encodes CASSEGDLMNTEAFF.

The rearrangement joins TRBV28 to TRBJ2-7; unclear D gene. In germline, CDR1 is MDHEN, CDR2 SYDVKM. V was pared by 3 bases and J by 2 bases, with 5 bases between. The CDR3 is 12 amino acids. CDR3 in amino acids: CASSFAPYEQYF. In DNA form, the CDR3 reads TGTGCCAGCAGTTTTGCGCCCTACGAGCAGTACTTC. The whole variable domain, remainder taken from reference TRBV28 and TRBJ2-7, is DVKVTQSSRYLVKRTGEKVFLECVQDMDHENMFWYRQDPGLGLRLIYFSYDVKMKEKGDIPEGYSVSREKKERFSLILESASTNQTSMYLCASSFAPYEQYFGPGTRLTVT.

This chain joins TRBV2 and TRBJ2-3; 9 bases are a match to TRBD1. The CDR3 has 14 residues. V was pared by 4 bases and J by 3 bases, with 2 bases of the junction left unmatched. Germline lookup yields CDR1 SNHLY and CDR2 FYNNEI. The CDR3 DNA reads TGTGCCAGCAGTGGGACAGGGGCAACAGATACGCAGTATTTT. It specifies CASSGTGATDTQYF.

V is TRBV4-3 and J is TRBJ2-1; TRBD2 matches at 10 bases. The CDR3 sequence is 16 residues long. CDR1 is LGHNA, CDR2 YSLEER, per germline. The trim removed 0 bases at V and 7 bases at J, leaving 6 bases unmatched. The CDR3: CASSQDSSGSGNEQFF. CDR3 nucleotide sequence: TGCGCCAGCAGCCAAGATTCTAGCGGGAGTGGAAATGAGCAGTTCTTC.

This chain uses TRBV4-1 with TRBJ2-5; 13 bases line up with TRBD2. The CDR3 runs 20 residues. Germline CDR1 reads MGHRA; CDR2 reads YSYEKL. With 3 bases clipped from V and 3 bases from J, the junction kept 16 bases outside the gene matches. CDR3 region: CASSHPHGLAGVGGKETQYF. DNA of the CDR3: TGCGCCAGCAGCCACCCCCACGGACTAGCGGGAGTAGGAGGGAAAGAGACCCAGTACTTC.

This chain uses TRBV6-1 with TRBJ1-1; the D gene is possibly TRBD1 (6 bases). The CDR3 is 13 residues long. CDR1 is MNHNS, CDR2 SASEGT, per germline. V was cut by 6 bases and J by 6 bases, with 14 bases left in between. CDR3 sequence (DNA): TGTGCCAGCAGGGCAGGACAGACGGCTGAAGCTTTCTTT. Translated, it gives CASRAGQTAEAFF.

This clone has just one count. The chain joins TRBV28 to TRBJ1-4, with TRBD1 identical over 8 bases. CDR1 is MDHEN, CDR2 SYDVKM, per germline. There are 16 residues in the CDR3. The ends lost 6 bases at V and 2 bases at J; junction bases unmatched: 8. CDR3 region: CASRIFQGATNEKLFF. In DNA, the CDR3 is TGTGCCAGCAGAATCTTTCAGGGGGCGACTAATGAAAAACTGTTTTTT.

The chain is built from TRBV28 and TRBJ2-2; 8 bases align to TRBD1. The length of the CDR3 is 17 residues. Trimming took 3 bases from V and 0 from J; bases not matched to a gene: 6. Looked up from germline, CDR1 is MDHEN and CDR2 is SYDVKM. The CDR3 is CASSFPRTGPNTGELFF. The CDR3 coding sequence is TGTGCCAGCAGTTTCCCCCGGACAGGGCCGAACACCGGGGAGCTGTTTTTT.

The rearrangement links TRBV7-8 to TRBJ1-1, with D maybe TRBD1 (6 bases). Germline assignment: CDR1 SGHVS and CDR2 FQNEAQ. V dropped 5 bases and J dropped 5 bases, with 15 bases sitting between them. This CDR3 is built from 14 residues. The CDR3 coding sequence is TGTGCCAGCAGCCATTACAGGGTTGGGACTGAAGCTTTCTTT. Protein: CASSHYRVGTEAFF.

The chain employs TRBV5-4 and TRBJ2-6, with a possible D match to TRBD2 (5 bases). The CDR3 is made up of 16 amino acids. The germline gives CDR1 SGHNT, CDR2 YYREEE (reference sequence). Trimming left V 4 bases short and J 0 bases short, with 11 bases between. CDR3 nucleotide sequence: TGTGCCAGCAGCCAAGATGGGAGCTCTGGGGCCAACGTCCTGACTTTC. Residues: CASSQDGSSGANVLTF.

The chain couples TRBV15 to TRBJ2-7; no clear D gene. Germline V gene data show CDR1 as LNHNV and CDR2 as YYDKDF (reference sequence). CDR3 length: 17 residues. The V and J ends lost 0 bases and 3 bases respectively, with 18 bases between them. The CDR3: CATSRDLWGSVRYEQYF. CDR3 DNA: TGTGCCACCAGCAGAGATCTCTGGGGTAGTGTTCGCTACGAGCAGTACTTC.

The rearrangement uses TRBV4-1 and TRBJ2-5, with a possible D match to TRBD2 (5 bases). There are 17 residues in the CDR3. The germline gives CDR1 MGHRA, CDR2 YSYEKL. The V end lost 1 base, the J end lost 5 bases, and 20 bases lay between the germline ends. CDR3 sequence reads: CASSQGEIGLPRETQYF. The CDR3 DNA reads TGCGCCAGCAGCCAAGGGGAAATAGGACTTCCGAGGGAGACCCAGTACTTC.

This clone was seen a few times. The chain links TRBV29-1 to TRBJ1-1; 8 positions match TRBD1. This CDR3 has 12 residues. The germline gives CDR1 SQVTM, CDR2 ANQGSEA. Trimming took 7 bases from V and 10 from J; bases not matched to a gene: 11. The DNA of the CDR3 is TGCAGCGCCCGGACAGGGTTTGAGGGAGCTTTCTTT. The encoded protein is CSARTGFEGAFF.

The rearrangement uses TRBV13 and TRBJ2-5; TRBD1 matches 9 bases. Trimming cost V 2 bases and J 2 bases; bases outside gene matches: 6. CDR3 size: 16 residues. Germline loops: CDR1 PRHDT, CDR2 FYEKMQ (reference sequence). The CDR3 spells CASSLTAGQGQETQYF. In DNA, the CDR3 is TGTGCCAGCAGCTTAACCGCGGGACAGGGACAAGAGACCCAGTACTTC.

The genes are TRBV5-8 and TRBJ2-7, with D unresolved. Trimming removed 0 bases from V and 2 bases from J, with 9 bases in between. CDR3 length: 14 amino acids. The V gene's germline CDR1 is SGHTS and CDR2 YDEGEE. The CDR3 sequence is CASSLGVTTYEQYF. The CDR3 nucleotides read TGTGCCAGCAGCTTGGGTGTGACAACCTACGAGCAGTACTTC. Together with reference TRBV5-8 and TRBJ2-7, the CDR3 gives the full variable domain: EAGVTQSPTHLIKTRGQQATLRCSPISGHTSVYWYQQALGLGLQFLLWYDEGEERNRGNFPPRFSGRQFPNYSSELNVNALELEDSALYLCASSLGVTTYEQYFGPGTRLTVT.

The chain joins TRBV4-1 to TRBJ2-1; 12 positions agree with TRBD2. This CDR3 region has 16 residues. Germline V CDR1 and CDR2: MGHRA, YSYEKL. J lost 4 bases, V lost 4 bases, and 5 bases had no gene match. In DNA, the CDR3 is TGCGCCAGCAGCCGGCCGGGACTAGCGGGTTACAATGAGCAGTTCTTC. Its protein is CASSRPGLAGYNEQFF.

This clone was observed once. The V call is TRBV5-1, the J call TRBJ1-4; D ambiguous. The V gene's germline CDR1 is SGHRS and CDR2 YFSETQ. V was clipped by 4 bases and J by 4 bases, with 5 bases between them. The CDR3 sequence is 12 residues long. CDR3 in amino acids: CASSQNNEKLFF. The CDR3 nucleotides read TGCGCCAGCAGCCAGAATAATGAAAAACTGTTTTTT.

This chain links TRBV4-1 with TRBJ2-7, with a weak D call TRBD2 (6 bases). The CDR3 runs to 12 residues. The V gene's germline CDR1 is MGHRA and CDR2 YSYEKL. V lost 4 bases and J 7 bases, leaving 11 bases between the germline ends. DNA for the CDR3: TGCGCCAGCAGCCTCGGGGGTCGGGAGCAGTACTTC. Translated: CASSLGGREQYF.

The rearrangement uses TRBV5-1 and TRBJ2-7, with TRBD1 matching 8 bases. Germline V gene sequence: CDR1 SGHRS, CDR2 YFSETQ. The V segment lost 4 bases and the J segment 3 bases; nucleotides outside the gene matches: 6. There are 14 residues in the CDR3. In nucleotides, the CDR3 is TGCGCCAGCAGCGCAGGACAGGGAAACTACGAGCAGTACTTC. It yields the protein CASSAGQGNYEQYF.

The V and J genes are TRBV5-4 and TRBJ2-7, with 11 bases matching TRBD1. Germline V lookup: CDR1 SGHNT, CDR2 YYREEE (reference sequence). CDR3 length: 15 amino acids. Trimming at V came to 0 bases and at J to 4 bases, leaving 3 bases not matched to a gene. The CDR3 sequence: CASSLVGTGGYEQYF. For the CDR3, the DNA is TGTGCCAGCAGCTTGGTCGGGACAGGGGGTTACGAGCAGTACTTC.

The J gene is TRBJ2-3, the V gene TRBV10-3; 10 positions agree with TRBD2. CDR3 length: 14 amino acids. The V gene end was trimmed by 6 bases and the J gene end by 5 bases; junction bases not matched to a gene: 5. Germline CDR1 reads ENHRY; CDR2 reads SYGVKD. This CDR3 is CAIRASGSLDTQYF. The CDR3, as DNA: TGTGCCATCAGGGCTAGCGGGAGTCTAGATACGCAGTATTTT.

The chain has TRBV7-8 and TRBJ2-2, with D possibly being TRBD1 or TRBD2 (5 bases each). This CDR3 has 16 amino acids. Germline V gene lookup returns CDR1 SGHVS and CDR2 FQNEAQ. V lost 0 bases and J lost 7, with 15 bases in between. Here the CDR3 reads CASSLAGTLVNGELFF. As DNA, the CDR3 is TGTGCCAGCAGCTTAGCAGGGACCCTAGTGAACGGGGAGCTGTTTTTT.

This clone came up a few times. The chain is built from TRBV19 and TRBJ1-5, with D uncertain. The CDR3 covers 12 residues. V lost 4 bases to trimming and J lost 4 bases, with 5 bases between them. In germline, CDR1 is LNHDA, CDR2 SQIVND (reference sequence). DNA for the CDR3: TGTGCCAGTAGTACACTTAATCAGCCCCAGCATTTT. Amino acids: CASSTLNQPQHF. Complete variable domain (other parts from reference TRBV19 and TRBJ1-5): DGGITQSPKYLFRKEGQNVTLSCEQNLNHDAMYWYRQDPGQGLRLIYYSQIVNDFQKGDIAEGYSVSREKKESFPLTVTSAQKNPTAFYLCASSTLNQPQHFGDGTRLSIL.

J is TRBJ2-7 and V is TRBV5-5, with 8 bases lining up with TRBD1. Germline V gives CDR1 SGHKS, CDR2 YYEKEE (reference sequence). The length of the CDR3 is 16 residues. J gave up 0 bases and V 0 bases, and 5 bases lay outside the gene matches. The CDR3 protein is CASSLDPGQDSYEQYF. CDR3 bases: TGTGCCAGCAGCTTGGATCCGGGACAGGACTCCTACGAGCAGTACTTC.

V and J are TRBV7-2 and TRBJ2-5; D unresolved. This CDR3 is built from 14 residues. The V and J ends lost 3 bases and 1 base respectively, with 9 bases between them. Looked up from germline, CDR1 is SGHTA and CDR2 is FQGNSA. In DNA, the CDR3 is TGTGCCAGCAGCTTGCCTTGGTCCCAAGAGACCCAGTACTTC. This gives the protein CASSLPWSQETQYF.